The 22 T cell receptor beta chains reported below all come from one sample, sequenced in a study of monozygotic twins with inflammatory bowel disease (dated by TCRdb to between 2019 and 2020). The library was built by means of 5' RACE. Sequencer: Illumina HiSeq 2500. TCRdb reprocessed the reads and provides one entry for every CDR3 protein sequence; no DNA is given. The sample table holds more than 300,000 distinct CDR3 sequences. The top ten hold 5.5% to 6.5% of the sample. Specimen: blood. The receptors come from a human donor with ulcerative colitis or Crohn's disease, or a healthy co-twin of an affected twin (not recorded which).

The CDR3 loop reads CASSYGLRVGGIQYF. This sequence joins TRBV6-5 and TRBJ2-4; TCRdb reports TRBD1, a call that lacks DNA to check it against. CDR1 and CDR2 from the germline V gene are MNHEY and SVGAGI. The CDR3 extends over 15 amino acids.

The chain links TRBV10-3 to TRBJ1-1. Per the germline V gene, CDR1 is ENHRY and CDR2 is SYGVKD. CDR3 size: 14 residues. This CDR3 is CAISDDVRHTEAFF.

V is TRBV20-1 and J is TRBJ2-5; without DNA, the TCRdb call of TRBD1 cannot be checked. The CDR3 is 15 residues long. CDR1 is DFQATT, CDR2 SNEGSKA, per germline (reference sequence). CDR3 loop: CSAWKGAPTGETQYF.

This chain connects TRBV12-3 or TRBV12-4 to TRBJ1-1. The CDR3 extends over 12 amino acids. The CDR3 here is CASSLAIPEAFF.

V and J are TRBV20-1 and TRBJ1-3; TCRdb selects TRBD1, and the lack of DNA leaves this call unchecked. The germline gives CDR1 DFQATT, CDR2 SNEGSKA (reference sequence). The CDR3 is 19 residues long. The CDR3 loop is CSARPSPDTQGISSNTIYF.

The chain employs TRBV12-3 or TRBV12-4 and TRBJ2-1; TCRdb indicates TRBD2, and absent DNA this call remains unverified. The CDR3 runs to 15 residues. The CDR3 loop reads CASSWGTSGIREQFF.

J is TRBJ2-7 and V is TRBV10-3; TCRdb gives TRBD1 as the D gene, but with no DNA this cannot be confirmed. The germline V gene encodes CDR1 ENHRY and CDR2 SYGVKD. The CDR3 has 15 amino acids. CDR3 sequence: CAISESRGLMDEQYF.

The rearrangement uses TRBV5-1 and TRBJ2-1; absent DNA, TCRdb's TRBD1 call cannot be checked. In germline, CDR1 is SGHRS, CDR2 YFSETQ. CDR3 length equals 13 residues. The CDR3 loop reads CASSSSGPPREFF.

The chain is built from TRBV5-4 and TRBJ2-1; TCRdb names TRBD2, which stays unverified in the absence of DNA. This CDR3 comprises 15 residues. In germline, CDR1 is SGHNT, CDR2 YYREEE (reference sequence). The CDR3 here is CASSVAGFVYNEQFF.

The chain recombines TRBV28 with TRBJ2-2; TCRdb designates TRBD1, a call that cannot be tested without DNA. CDR1 and CDR2 from the germline V gene are MDHEN and SYDVKM. The CDR3 contains 13 residues. CDR3 protein: CASRPTGGGELFF. Together with reference TRBV28 and TRBJ2-2, the CDR3 gives the full variable domain: DVKVTQSSRYLVKRTGEKVFLECVQDMDHENMFWYRQDPGLGLRLIYFSYDVKMKEKGDIPEGYSVSREKKERFSLILESASTNQTSMYLCASRPTGGGELFFGEGSRLTVL.

The V and J genes are TRBV12-3 or TRBV12-4 and TRBJ1-3; with no DNA, the TCRdb D assignment of TRBD1 cannot be verified. The CDR3 loop spans 13 amino acids. CDR3 sequence: CASSLRGANTIYF.

V and J are TRBV12-3 or TRBV12-4 and TRBJ2-7. The CDR3 loop spans 12 amino acids. CDR3 loop: CASSDTDWEQYF.

The chain joins TRBV10-3 to TRBJ2-1; TCRdb proposes TRBD1, but this gene call is untestable without DNA. This CDR3 has 15 amino acids. The germline V gene has CDR1 ENHRY and CDR2 SYGVKD. The CDR3 region is CAISKTDRGANEQFF.

The chain joins TRBV20-1 to TRBJ2-4; the D gene TCRdb calls, TRBD1, cannot be checked with no DNA. The CDR3 runs to 11 residues. The germline gives CDR1 DFQATT, CDR2 SNEGSKA (reference sequence). The CDR3 loop reads CSGRDLNIQYF.

The V and J genes are TRBV14 and TRBJ2-4; there is no DNA to check the TCRdb D call of TRBD2. Germline CDR1 SGHDN, CDR2 FVKESK. This CDR3 has 11 amino acids. The CDR3 is CASSAGLAVYF.

The rearrangement joins TRBV6-5 to TRBJ2-7; TCRdb selects TRBD1, and the lack of DNA leaves this call unchecked. The CDR3 consists of 13 residues. Germline CDR1 and CDR2: MNHEY and SVGAGI. The CDR3 protein is CATTGQYSYERYF.

The rearrangement joins TRBV6-6 to TRBJ1-5. In germline, CDR1 is MNHNY, CDR2 SVGAGI (reference sequence). This CDR3 has 14 amino acids. The CDR3 loop is CASSFGPSGQPQHF.

The chain has TRBV28 and TRBJ2-1; TCRdb calls TRBD1, which cannot be checked without DNA. From germline, CDR1 is MDHEN and CDR2 SYDVKM. The CDR3 is made up of 14 amino acids. The CDR3 sequence is CASSPGYTTSGQFF.

The gene calls are TRBV20-1 and TRBJ2-4; TCRdb's D gene call, TRBD2, goes unchecked for lack of DNA. This CDR3 is built from 14 residues. Per the germline V gene, CDR1 is DFQATT and CDR2 is SNEGSKA (reference sequence). This CDR3 reads CSARDFSGRDIQYF.

The CDR3: CASNLAGSSTDTQYF. The rearrangement uses TRBV12-3 or TRBV12-4 and TRBJ2-3; TCRdb indicates TRBD2, and absent DNA this call remains unverified. The CDR3 loop spans 15 amino acids.

The chain couples TRBV29-1 to TRBJ2-3; TCRdb's assignment of TRBD1 cannot be checked, as there is no DNA. The CDR3 sequence is 17 residues long. Germline CDR1 and CDR2: SQVTM and ANQGSEA. The CDR3 is CSVAYPRDRGQGDTQYF.

This chain uses TRBV6-2 or TRBV6-3 with TRBJ1-1; checking the TCRdb D call of TRBD1 is not possible without DNA. The CDR3 extends over 16 amino acids. Germline V gene data show CDR1 as MNHEY and CDR2 as SVGEGT. This CDR3 is CASSYRTSQGRAEAFF.